This paragraph reports one TCR beta chain. What it recognizes is unknown. Clones were read by immunoSEQ multiplex PCR, and TCRdb kept only the in-frame ones, dropping some. The sample lists 70,000 to 85,000 clones, 70% to 85% occurring once. This sample was included in a study of T cells in localized non-small cell lung cancer. The study's findings and limits: Increased T cell density in blood showed an association with longer overall survival. Multi-region tumor sequencing was not done, so intratumor heterogeneity could not be excluded. Among the tissues sampled, uninvolved adjacent lung had the highest T cell clonality, above tumor. The appearance of a median about 60 of the top 100 tumor clones was seen in adjacent lung.

The germline gives CDR1 SGHRS, CDR2 YFSETQ. With 0 bases removed from V and 2 bases from J, the gap between germline ends came to 12 bases. The CDR3 sequence is 16 residues long. The chain joins TRBV5-1 to TRBJ1-3; no definite D call. The input for sequencing was peripheral blood, taken before any cancer treatment. This TCR was recovered from a female donor of 60 years or more with stage I lung adenocarcinoma. DNA of the CDR3: TGCGCCAGCAGCTTGGGACCCCGGGTGACTGGAAACACCATATATTTT. The encoded protein is CASSLGPRVTGNTIYF.